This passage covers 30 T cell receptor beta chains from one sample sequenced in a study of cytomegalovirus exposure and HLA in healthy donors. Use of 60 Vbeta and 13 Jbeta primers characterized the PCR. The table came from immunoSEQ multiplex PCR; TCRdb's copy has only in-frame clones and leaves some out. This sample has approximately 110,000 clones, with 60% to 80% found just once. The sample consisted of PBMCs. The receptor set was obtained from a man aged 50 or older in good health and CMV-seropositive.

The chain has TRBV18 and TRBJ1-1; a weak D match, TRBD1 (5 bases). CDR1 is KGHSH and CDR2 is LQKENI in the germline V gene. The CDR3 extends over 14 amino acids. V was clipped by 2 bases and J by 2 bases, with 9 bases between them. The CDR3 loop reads CASSPGTYNTEAFF. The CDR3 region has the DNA TGTGCCAGCTCACCAGGGACTTACAACACTGAAGCTTTCTTT.

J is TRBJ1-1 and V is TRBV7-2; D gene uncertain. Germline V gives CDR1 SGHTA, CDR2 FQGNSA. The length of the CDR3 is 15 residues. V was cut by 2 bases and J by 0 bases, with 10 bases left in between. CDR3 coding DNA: TGTGCCAGCAGCTTATTTGGCGGGATGAACACTGAAGCTTTCTTT. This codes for CASSLFGGMNTEAFF.

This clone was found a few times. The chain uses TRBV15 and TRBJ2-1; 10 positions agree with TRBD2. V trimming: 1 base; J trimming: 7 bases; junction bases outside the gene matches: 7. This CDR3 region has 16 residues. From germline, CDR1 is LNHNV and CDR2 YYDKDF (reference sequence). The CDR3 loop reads CATSRGSSGSRNEQFF. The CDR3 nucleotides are TGTGCCACCAGCAGAGGCTCTAGCGGGAGTCGGAATGAGCAGTTCTTC.

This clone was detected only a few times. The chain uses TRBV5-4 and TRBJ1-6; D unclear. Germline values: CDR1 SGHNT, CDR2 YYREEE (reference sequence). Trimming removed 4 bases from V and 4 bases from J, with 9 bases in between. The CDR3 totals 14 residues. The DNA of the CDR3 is TGTGCCAGCAGCATTGGACTGTATAATTCACCCCTCCACTTT. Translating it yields CASSIGLYNSPLHF. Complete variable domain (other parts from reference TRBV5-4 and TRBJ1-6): ETGVTQSPTHLIKTRGQQVTLRCSSQSGHNTVSWYQQALGQGPQFIFQYYREEENGRGNFPPRFSGLQFPNYSSELNVNALELDDSALYLCASSIGLYNSPLHFGNGTRLTVT.

The CDR3 protein is CASSLSVSSNYGYTF. CDR3 DNA sequence: TGCGCCAGCAGCTTGTCAGTCTCCTCTAACTATGGCTACACCTTC. The chain carries TRBV5-1 and TRBJ1-2; D is uncertain. The V end was cut by 1 base, the J end by 0 bases, with 10 bases between. The CDR3 extends over 15 amino acids. Germline CDR1 SGHRS, CDR2 YFSETQ. The variable domain in full, completed from reference TRBV5-1 and TRBJ1-2, reads KAGVTQTPRYLIKTRGQQVTLSCSPISGHRSVSWYQQTPGQGLQFLFEYFSETQRNKGNFPGRFSGRQFSNSRSEMNVSTLELGDSALYLCASSLSVSSNYGYTFGSGTRLTVV.

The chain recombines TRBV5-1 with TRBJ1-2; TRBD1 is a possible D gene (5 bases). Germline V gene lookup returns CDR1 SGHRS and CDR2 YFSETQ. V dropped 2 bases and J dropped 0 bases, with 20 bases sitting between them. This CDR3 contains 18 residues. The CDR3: CASSFKGGVPSANYGYTF. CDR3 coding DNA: TGCGCCAGCAGCTTTAAGGGAGGGGTGCCGTCAGCTAACTATGGCTACACCTTC. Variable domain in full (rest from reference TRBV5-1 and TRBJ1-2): KAGVTQTPRYLIKTRGQQVTLSCSPISGHRSVSWYQQTPGQGLQFLFEYFSETQRNKGNFPGRFSGRQFSNSRSEMNVSTLELGDSALYLCASSFKGGVPSANYGYTFGSGTRLTVV.

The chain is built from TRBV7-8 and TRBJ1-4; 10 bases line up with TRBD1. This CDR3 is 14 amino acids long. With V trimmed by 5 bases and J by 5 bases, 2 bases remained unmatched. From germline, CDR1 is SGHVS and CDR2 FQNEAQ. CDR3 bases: TGTGCCAGCAGCCCGGACAGGGGGAATGAAAAACTGTTTTTT. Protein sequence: CASSPDRGNEKLFF. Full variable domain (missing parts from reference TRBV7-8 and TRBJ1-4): GAGVSQSPRYKVAKRGQDVALRCDPISGHVSLFWYQQALGQGPEFLTYFQNEAQLDKSGLPSDRFFAERPEGSVSTLKIQRTQQEDSAVYLCASSPDRGNEKLFFGSGTQLSVL.

CDR3: CATSRDRGLEQYF. The CDR3 DNA follows: TGTGCCACCAGCAGGGACAGGGGGCTCGAGCAGTACTTC. The rearrangement uses TRBV15 and TRBJ2-5; 11 positions agree with TRBD1. The tail of the sequence fits TRBJ2-7 better, so the J call may be wrong. This CDR3 region has 13 residues. Germline V lookup: CDR1 LNHNV, CDR2 YYDKDF (reference sequence).

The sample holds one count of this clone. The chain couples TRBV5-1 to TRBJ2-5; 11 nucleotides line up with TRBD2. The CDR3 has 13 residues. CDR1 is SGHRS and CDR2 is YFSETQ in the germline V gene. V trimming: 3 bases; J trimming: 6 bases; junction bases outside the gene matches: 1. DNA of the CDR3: TGCGCCAGCAGCTGGACTAGCGGGCAGACCCAGTACTTC. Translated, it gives CASSWTSGQTQYF.

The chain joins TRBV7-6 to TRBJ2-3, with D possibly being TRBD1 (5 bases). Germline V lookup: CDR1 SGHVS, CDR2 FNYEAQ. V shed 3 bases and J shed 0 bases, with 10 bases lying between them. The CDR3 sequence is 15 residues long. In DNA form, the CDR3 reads TGTGCCAGCAGCTTCCGTGGGGCTAGCACAGATACGCAGTATTTT. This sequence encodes CASSFRGASTDTQYF.

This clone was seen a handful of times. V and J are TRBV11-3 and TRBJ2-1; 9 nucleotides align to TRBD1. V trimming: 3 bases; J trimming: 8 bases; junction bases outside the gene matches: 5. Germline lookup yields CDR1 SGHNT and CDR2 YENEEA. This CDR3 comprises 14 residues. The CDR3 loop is CASSFGTGTDEQFF. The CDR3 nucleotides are TGTGCCAGCAGCTTTGGGACAGGGACGGATGAGCAGTTCTTC.

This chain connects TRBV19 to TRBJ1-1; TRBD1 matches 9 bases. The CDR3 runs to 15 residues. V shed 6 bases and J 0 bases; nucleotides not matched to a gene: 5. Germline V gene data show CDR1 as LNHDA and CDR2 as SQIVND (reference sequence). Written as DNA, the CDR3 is TGTGCCAGTAGCATGGGACAGGGTCTGAACACTGAAGCTTTCTTT. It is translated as CASSMGQGLNTEAFF.

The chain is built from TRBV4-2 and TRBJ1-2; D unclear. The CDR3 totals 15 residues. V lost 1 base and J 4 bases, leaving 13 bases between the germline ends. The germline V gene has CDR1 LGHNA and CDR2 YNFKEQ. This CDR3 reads CASSQVQEDSYGYTF. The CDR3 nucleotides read TGTGCCAGCAGCCAAGTTCAGGAGGATAGCTATGGCTACACCTTC.

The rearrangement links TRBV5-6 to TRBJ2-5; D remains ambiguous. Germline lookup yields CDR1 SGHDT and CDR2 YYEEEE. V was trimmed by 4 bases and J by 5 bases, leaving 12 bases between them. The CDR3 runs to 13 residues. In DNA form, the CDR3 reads TGTGCCAGCAGCCGAACGGCCGGGGAGACCCAGTACTTC. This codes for CASSRTAGETQYF.

The CDR3 spells CASSSQANYGYTF. The CDR3 nucleotides are TGTGCCAGCAGCTCACAGGCTAACTATGGCTACACCTTC. V usage is TRBV11-1 and J usage is TRBJ1-2, with a possible D match to TRBD1 (5 bases). The V end lost 4 bases, the J end lost 0 bases, and 6 bases lay between the germline ends. Germline CDR1 and CDR2: SGHAT and FQDESV (reference sequence). The CDR3 has 13 residues.

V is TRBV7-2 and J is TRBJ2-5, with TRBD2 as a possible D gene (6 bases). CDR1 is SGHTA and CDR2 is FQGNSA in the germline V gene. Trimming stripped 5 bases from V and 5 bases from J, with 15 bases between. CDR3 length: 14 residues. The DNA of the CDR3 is TGTGCCAGCAGCCCAACTAGGAGGGTTGAGACCCAGTACTTC. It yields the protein CASSPTRRVETQYF. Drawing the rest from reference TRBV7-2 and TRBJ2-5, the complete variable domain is GAGVSQSPSNKVTEKGKDVELRCDPISGHTALYWYRQSLGQGLEFLIYFQGNSAPDKSGLPSDRFSAERTGGSVSTLTIQRTQQEDSAVYLCASSPTRRVETQYFGPGTRLLVL.

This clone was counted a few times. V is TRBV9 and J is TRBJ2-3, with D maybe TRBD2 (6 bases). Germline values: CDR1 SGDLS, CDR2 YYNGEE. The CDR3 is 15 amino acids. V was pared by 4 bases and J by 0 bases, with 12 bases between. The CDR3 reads CASSKAGTSTDTQYF. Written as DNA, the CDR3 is TGTGCCAGCAGCAAGGCTGGGACTAGCACAGATACGCAGTATTTT.

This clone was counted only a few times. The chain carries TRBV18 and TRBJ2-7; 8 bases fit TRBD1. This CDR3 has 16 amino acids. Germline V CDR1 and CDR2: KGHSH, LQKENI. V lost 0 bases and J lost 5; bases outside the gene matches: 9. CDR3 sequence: CASSPPRQGKGNEQYF. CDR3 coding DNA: TGTGCCAGCTCACCACCGAGACAGGGGAAGGGGAACGAGCAGTACTTC.

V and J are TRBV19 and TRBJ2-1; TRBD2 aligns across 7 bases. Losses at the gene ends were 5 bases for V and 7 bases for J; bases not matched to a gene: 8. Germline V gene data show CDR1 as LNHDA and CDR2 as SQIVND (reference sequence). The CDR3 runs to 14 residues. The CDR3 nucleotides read TGTGCCAGTAGTTTACGGGGAGGGAGGAATGAGCAGTTCTTC. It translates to CASSLRGGRNEQFF. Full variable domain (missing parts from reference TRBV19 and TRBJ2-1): DGGITQSPKYLFRKEGQNVTLSCEQNLNHDAMYWYRQDPGQGLRLIYYSQIVNDFQKGDIAEGYSVSREKKESFPLTVTSAQKNPTAFYLCASSLRGGRNEQFFGPGTRLTVL.

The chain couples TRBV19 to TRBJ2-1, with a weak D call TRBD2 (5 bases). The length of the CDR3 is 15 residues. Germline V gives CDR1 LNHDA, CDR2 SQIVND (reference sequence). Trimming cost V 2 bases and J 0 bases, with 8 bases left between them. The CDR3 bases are TGTGCCAGTAGTATACTGGGGAGCTCCTACAATGAGCAGTTCTTC. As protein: CASSILGSSYNEQFF. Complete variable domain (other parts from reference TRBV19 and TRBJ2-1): DGGITQSPKYLFRKEGQNVTLSCEQNLNHDAMYWYRQDPGQGLRLIYYSQIVNDFQKGDIAEGYSVSREKKESFPLTVTSAQKNPTAFYLCASSILGSSYNEQFFGPGTRLTVL.

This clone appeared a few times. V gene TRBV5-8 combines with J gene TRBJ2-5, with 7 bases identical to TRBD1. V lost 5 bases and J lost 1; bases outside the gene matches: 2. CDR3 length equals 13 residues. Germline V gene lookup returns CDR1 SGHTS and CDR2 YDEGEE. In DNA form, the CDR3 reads TGTGCCAGCAGAGGGACAGTCCAAGAGACCCAGTACTTC. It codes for CASRGTVQETQYF.

CDR3 bases: TGTGCCAGCAGTTGGGACAGGGGTAACACTAACTATGGCTACACCTTC. This gives the protein CASSWDRGNTNYGYTF. The chain links TRBV6-5 to TRBJ1-2; 10 bases agree with TRBD1. There are 16 residues in the CDR3. V shed 4 bases, J shed 0 bases, and the junction held 5 bases outside the gene matches. CDR1 is MNHEY and CDR2 is SVGAGI in the germline V gene.

CDR3 region: CASSIDHSNYGYTF. In DNA form, the CDR3 reads TGTGCCAGTAGTATAGATCACAGTAACTATGGCTACACCTTC. The rearrangement links TRBV19 to TRBJ1-2; no reliable D call. Germline loops: CDR1 LNHDA, CDR2 SQIVND (reference sequence). This CDR3 spans 14 amino acids. V lost 0 bases and J 1 base, leaving 6 bases between the germline ends.

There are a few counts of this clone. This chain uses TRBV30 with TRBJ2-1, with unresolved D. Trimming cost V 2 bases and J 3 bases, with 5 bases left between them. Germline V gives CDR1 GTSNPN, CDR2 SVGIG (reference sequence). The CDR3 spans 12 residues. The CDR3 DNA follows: TGTGCCTGGAGTCGGAGCTACAATGAGCAGTTCTTC. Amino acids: CAWSRSYNEQFF.

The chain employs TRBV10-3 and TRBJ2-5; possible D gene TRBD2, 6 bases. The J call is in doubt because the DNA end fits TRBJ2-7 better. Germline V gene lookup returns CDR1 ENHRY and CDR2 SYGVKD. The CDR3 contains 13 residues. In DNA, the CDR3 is TGTGCCACTCACGGGGGAGCCTCCTACGAGCAGTACTTC. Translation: CATHGGASYEQYF.

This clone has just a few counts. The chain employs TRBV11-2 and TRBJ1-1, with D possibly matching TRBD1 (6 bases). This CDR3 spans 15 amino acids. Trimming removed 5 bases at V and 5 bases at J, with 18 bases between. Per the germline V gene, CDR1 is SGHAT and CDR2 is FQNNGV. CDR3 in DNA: TGTGCCAGCAGCCTTCGAGGGGGTTCGGGAACTGAAGCTTTCTTT. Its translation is CASSLRGGSGTEAFF.

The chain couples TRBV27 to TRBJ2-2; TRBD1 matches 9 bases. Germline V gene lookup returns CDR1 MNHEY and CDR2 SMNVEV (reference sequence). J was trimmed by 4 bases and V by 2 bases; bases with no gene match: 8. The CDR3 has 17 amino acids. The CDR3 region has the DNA TGTGCCAGCAGTTTAACCCCGGGACAGGGACTCACCGGGGAGCTGTTTTTT. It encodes CASSLTPGQGLTGELFF.

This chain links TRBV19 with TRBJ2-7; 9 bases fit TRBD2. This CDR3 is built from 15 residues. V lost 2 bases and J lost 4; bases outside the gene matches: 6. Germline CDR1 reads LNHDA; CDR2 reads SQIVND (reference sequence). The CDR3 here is CASSIKAGGQYEQYF. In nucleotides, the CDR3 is TGTGCCAGTAGTATAAAAGCGGGAGGCCAATACGAGCAGTACTTC.

The CDR3 nucleotides read TGTGCCAGTAACCCTCTAGGTAGCACAGATACGCAGTATTTT. Residues: CASNPLGSTDTQYF. J is TRBJ2-3 and V is TRBV19; D not resolved. The CDR3 loop spans 14 amino acids. The V gene lost 7 bases and the J gene lost 0 bases, with 11 bases spanning the gap. Germline CDR1 is LNHDA and CDR2 is SQIVND (reference sequence).

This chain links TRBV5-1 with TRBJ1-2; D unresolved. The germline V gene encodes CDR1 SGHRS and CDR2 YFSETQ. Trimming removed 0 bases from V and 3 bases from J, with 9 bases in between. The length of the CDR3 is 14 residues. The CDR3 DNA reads TGCGCCAGCAGCTTGGGGGAGGTTTACTATGGCTACACCTTC. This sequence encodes CASSLGEVYYGYTF.